These 26 T cell receptor beta chains originate from one sample sequenced in a study of T cell responses to AZD1222 COVID-19 vaccine. Produced via immunoSEQ multiplex PCR; TCRdb's table is partial and in-frame only. This sample carries about 140,000 clones, around 90% of them seen once, and the ten largest clones take approximately 3.7%. This specimen was peripheral blood, taken 28 days after the second AZD1222 dose. These receptor sequences come from an adult who received the AZD1222 COVID-19 vaccine.

The chain recombines TRBV24-1 with TRBJ2-1; 11 bases are shared with TRBD2. This CDR3 spans 22 amino acids. The V and J ends lost 3 bases and 2 bases, in that order; junction bases with no gene match: 20. Germline V gene data show CDR1 as KGHDR and CDR2 as SFDVKD. CDR3 coding DNA: TGTGCCACCAGTGATACTAGAAAGACTAGCGGGAAGTGGATCGAGACCTACAATGAGCAGTTCTTC. Translated: CATSDTRKTSGKWIETYNEQFF.

This clone was observed a few times. The chain carries TRBV9 and TRBJ1-5; tentative D call: TRBD1 (6 bases). Germline values: CDR1 SGDLS, CDR2 YYNGEE. There are 15 residues in the CDR3. Trimming stripped 0 bases from V and 4 bases from J, with 11 bases between. The CDR3 nucleotides are TGTGCCAGCAGCGTAGGGGGGGCAGGGAATCAGCCCCAGCATTTT. Translated, it gives CASSVGGAGNQPQHF.

The V and J genes are TRBV5-4 and TRBJ1-2; TRBD1 is a possible D gene (5 bases). The germline CDR1 and CDR2 sequences are SGHNT and YYREEE (reference sequence). The CDR3 is made up of 15 amino acids. The V end was cut by 0 bases, the J end by 6 bases, with 15 bases between. The CDR3: CASSLGHTAGHGYTF. The CDR3 DNA reads as TGTGCCAGCAGCTTGGGACACACCGCGGGGCATGGCTACACCTTC.

V gene TRBV7-8 combines with J gene TRBJ2-1; 13 bases are shared with TRBD2. After removal of 5 bases from V and 9 bases from J, the junction contained 16 bases not matched to a gene. The CDR3 is made up of 18 amino acids. Germline loops: CDR1 SGHVS, CDR2 FQNEAQ. Here the CDR3 DNA reads TGTGCCAGCAGCGAAGCCCTCCGGCCGGGACTAGCGGGAAGTGAGCAGTTCTTC. It translates to CASSEALRPGLAGSEQFF.

CDR3 DNA: TGCGCCAGCAGCTTGGACGGGAGGAGTTCCTACGAGCAGTACTTC. It specifies CASSLDGRSSYEQYF. This rearrangement joins TRBV5-1 to TRBJ2-7; TRBD2 matches at 7 bases. This CDR3 contains 15 residues. J gave up 1 base and V 0 bases, and 4 bases lay outside the gene matches. Germline V gene data show CDR1 as SGHRS and CDR2 as YFSETQ.

The rearrangement uses TRBV7-2 and TRBJ2-7; D gene uncertain. V was clipped by 9 bases and J by 2 bases, with 8 bases between them. The CDR3 spans 11 residues. Per the germline V gene, CDR1 is SGHTA and CDR2 is FQGNSA. The CDR3 DNA sequence: TGTGCCAGTGCTAGGGCCTACGAGCAGTACTTC. It yields the protein CASARAYEQYF.

This chain joins TRBV19 and TRBJ1-1; D not certain. V dropped 5 bases and J dropped 1 base, with 11 bases sitting between them. The germline V gene encodes CDR1 LNHDA and CDR2 SQIVND (reference sequence). This CDR3 is 14 amino acids long. CDR3 sequence: CASSRQQKNTEAFF. CDR3 bases: TGTGCCAGTAGTCGTCAACAGAAGAACACTGAAGCTTTCTTT.

The V gene is TRBV19, the J gene TRBJ1-1; D gene ambiguous. Germline V gene lookup returns CDR1 LNHDA and CDR2 SQIVND (reference sequence). The CDR3 contains 14 residues. V lost 5 bases, J lost 5 bases, and 15 bases lay in between. The CDR3 DNA follows: TGTGCCAGTAGTTTCGGTGTAGGGCTTACTGAAGCTTTCTTT. The encoded protein is CASSFGVGLTEAFF.

The V gene is TRBV7-9, the J gene TRBJ1-5; 8 bases are a match to TRBD1. The CDR3 is made up of 14 amino acids. Germline V CDR1 and CDR2: SEHNR, FQNEAQ (reference sequence). V trimming: 5 bases; J trimming: 4 bases; junction bases outside the gene matches: 4. This CDR3 is CASSPGQGNQPQHF. As DNA, the CDR3 is TGTGCCAGCAGCCCCGGACAGGGTAATCAGCCCCAGCATTTT.

The J gene is TRBJ2-7, the V gene TRBV28, with 9 nucleotides matching TRBD1. Germline lookup yields CDR1 MDHEN and CDR2 SYDVKM. The CDR3 is made up of 15 amino acids. The V and J ends lost 8 bases and 2 bases, in that order; junction bases with no gene match: 10. In DNA, the CDR3 is TGTGCCAGCTCCACCTCCGGGACAGGGCCCTACGAGCAGTACTTC. Translating gives CASSTSGTGPYEQYF.

This clone was recorded only once. The V gene is TRBV6-5, the J gene TRBJ2-7, with 10 bases lining up with TRBD1. The ends lost 2 bases at V and 6 bases at J; junction bases unmatched: 7. CDR1 is MNHEY and CDR2 is SVGAGI in the germline V gene. The CDR3 is 15 residues long. The CDR3 protein is CASSYMFGQGGEQYF. The CDR3 DNA sequence: TGTGCCAGCAGTTACATGTTCGGACAGGGGGGCGAGCAGTACTTC.

The chain uses TRBV27 and TRBJ1-4, with D tentatively TRBD1 (5 bases). The CDR3 has 15 amino acids. Per the germline V gene, CDR1 is MNHEY and CDR2 is SMNVEV (reference sequence). Trimming shortened V by 2 bases and J by 0 bases, and 7 bases separated the two germline ends. The DNA for the CDR3 is TGTGCCAGCAGTTTAATGACAGCAACTAATGAAAAACTGTTTTTT. This encodes CASSLMTATNEKLFF.

The chain joins TRBV28 to TRBJ2-7, with 8 nucleotides matching TRBD2. Germline V lookup: CDR1 MDHEN, CDR2 SYDVKM. This CDR3 comprises 14 residues. With V trimmed by 2 bases and J by 3 bases, 3 bases remained unmatched. The CDR3 loop is CASSLHGGVYEQYF. CDR3 nucleotides: TGTGCCAGCAGTTTACACGGGGGGGTCTACGAGCAGTACTTC.

This clone was seen only once. V usage is TRBV3-1 (or the pseudogene TRBV3-2) and J usage is TRBJ1-3, with no clear D. The CDR3 totals 12 residues. With 3 bases removed from V and 2 bases from J, the gap between germline ends came to 2 bases. Germline-derived CDR1 and CDR2 are LGHDT and YNNKEL (reference sequence). CDR3 in DNA: TGTGCCAGCAGCCACCCTGGAAACACCATATATTTT. It yields the protein CASSHPGNTIYF.

This chain links TRBV1 with TRBJ1-1; TRBD1, the D gene given by the table, was not confirmed from the DNA. TRBV1 is noted as a pseudogene. CDR3 length equals 13 residues. This CDR3 reads CTSSCQMNTEAFF. CDR3 coding DNA: TGCACCAGCAGCTGTCAGATGAACACTGAAGCTTTCTTT.

The V call is TRBV27, the J call TRBJ2-1; 12 bases agree with TRBD2. The germline gives CDR1 MNHEY, CDR2 SMNVEV (reference sequence). The junction had 6 bases not matched to a gene; V was cut back by 6 bases and J by 3 bases. The CDR3 is made up of 16 amino acids. The CDR3 spells CASRLLAGGFYNEQFF. In DNA, the CDR3 is TGTGCCAGCAGGCTCCTAGCGGGAGGGTTCTACAATGAGCAGTTCTTC.

V is TRBV28 and J is TRBJ2-1; the match to TRBD1 covers 7 bases. In germline, CDR1 is MDHEN, CDR2 SYDVKM. CDR3 size: 17 residues. Trimming removed 8 bases from V and 1 base from J; junction bases left unmatched: 14. The CDR3 here is CASGERLGRGSYNEQFF. CDR3 sequence (DNA): TGTGCCAGCGGAGAAAGGTTAGGCAGGGGGTCCTACAATGAGCAGTTCTTC.

The V and J genes are TRBV24-1 and TRBJ2-1, with D uncertain. CDR1 is KGHDR and CDR2 is SFDVKD in the germline V gene. The V and J ends lost 3 bases and 6 bases respectively, with 8 bases between them. The CDR3 contains 13 residues. CDR3 loop: CATSDGHPNEQFF. CDR3 DNA: TGTGCCACCAGTGATGGGCACCCCAATGAGCAGTTCTTC.

The gene calls are TRBV4-3 and TRBJ1-2; D remains ambiguous. Germline CDR1 and CDR2: LGHNA and YSLEER. The CDR3 has 14 amino acids. Trimming left V 0 bases short and J 2 bases short, with 7 bases between. In nucleotides, the CDR3 is TGCGCCAGCAGCCAAGATCAAGGGAACTATGGCTACACCTTC. Protein product: CASSQDQGNYGYTF.

The rearrangement joins TRBV5-8 to TRBJ2-6, with D uncertain. The CDR3 contains 16 residues. From germline, CDR1 is SGHTS and CDR2 YDEGEE. V gave up 4 bases and J gave up 2 bases, with 13 bases separating them. As DNA, the CDR3 is TGTGCCAGCAGCCTCAGCCGCGGCACTGGGGCCAACGTCCTGACTTTC. Translating gives CASSLSRGTGANVLTF. Based on the CDR3 plus reference TRBV5-8 and TRBJ2-6, the full variable domain is EAGVTQSPTHLIKTRGQQATLRCSPISGHTSVYWYQQALGLGLQFLLWYDEGEERNRGNFPPRFSGRQFPNYSSELNVNALELEDSALYLCASSLSRGTGANVLTFGAGSRLTVL.

This rearrangement joins TRBV23-1 to TRBJ1-5; unclear D gene. TRBV23-1 is classed as an ORF, of uncertain function. The length of the CDR3 is 16 residues. V shed 4 bases and J shed 0 bases, with 13 bases lying between them. CDR3 in DNA: TGCGCCAGCAGTCCCGAGACACGTTATAGCAATCAGCCCCAGCATTTT. This sequence encodes CASSPETRYSNQPQHF.

The chain recombines TRBV6-1 with TRBJ1-2; D gene ambiguous. CDR3 length equals 15 residues. V gave up 3 bases and J gave up 3 bases, with 14 bases separating them. Germline V lookup: CDR1 MNHNS, CDR2 SASEGT. DNA of the CDR3: TGTGCCAGCAGTGATCTGGGCAACTCCGACTATGGCTACACCTTC. This codes for CASSDLGNSDYGYTF.

The chain employs TRBV14 and TRBJ2-7; 7 bases line up with TRBD1. The CDR3 loop spans 15 amino acids. Germline trimming cut 4 bases from V and 3 bases from J; bases unmatched to any gene: 9. Looked up from germline, CDR1 is SGHDN and CDR2 is FVKESK. CDR3 sequence reads: CASSRTGAPIYEQYF. CDR3 coding DNA: TGTGCCAGCAGCCGCACAGGGGCCCCTATCTACGAGCAGTACTTC.

In DNA, the CDR3 is TGTGCCAGCAGCTCCTACGGGCGAAGCACAGATACGCAGTATTTT. Encoded protein: CASSSYGRSTDTQYF. This sequence joins TRBV7-3 and TRBJ2-3; no reliable D call. This CDR3 comprises 15 residues. V shed 4 bases and J shed 0 bases, with 11 bases lying between them. CDR1 SGHTA and CDR2 FQGTGA come from the germline V gene.

This chain uses TRBV18 with TRBJ1-5; D unresolved. The germline V gene encodes CDR1 KGHSH and CDR2 LQKENI. The V end was cut by 2 bases, the J end by 3 bases, with 11 bases between. The CDR3 contains 15 residues. Here the CDR3 DNA reads TGTGCCAGCTCACCAGTTACTCATCCCAATCAGCCCCAGCATTTT. Translation: CASSPVTHPNQPQHF. Full variable domain (remainder filled in from reference TRBV18 and TRBJ1-5): NAGVMQNPRHLVRRRGQEARLRCSPMKGHSHVYWYRQLPEEGLKFMVYLQKENIIDESGMPKERFSAEFPKEGPSILRIQQVVRGDSAAYFCASSPVTHPNQPQHFGDGTRLSIL.

The rearrangement links TRBV5-5 to TRBJ1-4; 8 nucleotides line up with TRBD1. CDR3 length: 14 residues. The ends lost 4 bases at V and 6 bases at J; junction bases unmatched: 5. Germline lookup yields CDR1 SGHKS and CDR2 YYEKEE (reference sequence). CDR3 sequence (DNA): TGTGCCAGCAGCCTAGGACAGGGACATGAAAAACTGTTTTTT. As protein: CASSLGQGHEKLFF. The full variable domain, rest sourced from reference TRBV5-5 and TRBJ1-4, is DAGVTQSPTHLIKTRGQQVTLRCSPISGHKSVSWYQQVLGQGPQFIFQYYEKEERGRGNFPDRFSARQFPNYSSELNVNALLLGDSALYLCASSLGQGHEKLFFGSGTQLSVL.